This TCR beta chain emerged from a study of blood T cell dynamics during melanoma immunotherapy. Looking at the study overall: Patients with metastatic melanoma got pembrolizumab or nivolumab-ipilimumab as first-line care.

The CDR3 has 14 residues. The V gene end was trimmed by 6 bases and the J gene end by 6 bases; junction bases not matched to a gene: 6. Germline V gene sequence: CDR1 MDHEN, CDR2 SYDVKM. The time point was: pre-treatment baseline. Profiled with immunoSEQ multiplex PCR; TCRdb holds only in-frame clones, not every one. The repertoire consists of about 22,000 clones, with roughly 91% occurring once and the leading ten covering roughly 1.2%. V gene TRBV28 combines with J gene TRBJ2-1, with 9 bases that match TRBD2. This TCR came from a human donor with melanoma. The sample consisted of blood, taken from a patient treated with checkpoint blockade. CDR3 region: CASRRLAARNEQFF. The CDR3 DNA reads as TGTGCCAGCAGGAGACTAGCGGCCCGCAATGAGCAGTTCTTC.